This T cell receptor beta chain was documented in a study of cytomegalovirus exposure and HLA in healthy donors. Assay used: immunoSEQ multiplex PCR; TCRdb lists only in-frame clones, some missing. Of around 150,000 clones listed, less than 90% were seen once; the top ten hold roughly 10%. The clonotype was recovered from a man aged 30 to 39 in good health and CMV-seropositive. The sample comprised PBMCs.

CDR3 sequence reads: CASSRAGVTDTQYF. The CDR3 nucleotides are TGTGCCAGTAGTAGAGCGGGGGTTACAGATACGCAGTATTTT. The chain uses TRBV19 and TRBJ2-3, with 8 nucleotides matching TRBD2. The CDR3 has 14 amino acids. CDR1 is LNHDA and CDR2 is SQIVND in the germline V gene (reference sequence). The V and J ends lost 4 bases and 3 bases, in that order; junction bases with no gene match: 3.